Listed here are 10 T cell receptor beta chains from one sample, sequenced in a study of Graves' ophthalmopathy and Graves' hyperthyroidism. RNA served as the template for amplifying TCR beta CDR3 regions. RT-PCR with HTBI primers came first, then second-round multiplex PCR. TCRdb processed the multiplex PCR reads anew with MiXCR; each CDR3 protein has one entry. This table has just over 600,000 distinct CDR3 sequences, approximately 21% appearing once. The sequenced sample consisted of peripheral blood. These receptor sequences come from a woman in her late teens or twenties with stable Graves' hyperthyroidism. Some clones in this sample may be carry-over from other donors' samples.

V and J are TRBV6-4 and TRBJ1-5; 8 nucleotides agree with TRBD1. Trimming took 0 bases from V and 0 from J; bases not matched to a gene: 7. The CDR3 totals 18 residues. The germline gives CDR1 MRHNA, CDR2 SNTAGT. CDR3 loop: CASSDSMDRELSNQPQHF. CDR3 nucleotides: TGTGCCAGCAGTGACTCGATGGACAGGGAACTTAGCAATCAGCCCCAGCATTTT.

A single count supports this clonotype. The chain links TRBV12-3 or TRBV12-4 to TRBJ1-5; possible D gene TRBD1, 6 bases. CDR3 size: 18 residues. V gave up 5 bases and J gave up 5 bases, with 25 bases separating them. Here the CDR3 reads CASSDTRYRVERDQPQHF. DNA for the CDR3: TGTGCCAGCAGTGATACCCGATACAGGGTGGAGAGAGATCAGCCCCAGCATTTT.

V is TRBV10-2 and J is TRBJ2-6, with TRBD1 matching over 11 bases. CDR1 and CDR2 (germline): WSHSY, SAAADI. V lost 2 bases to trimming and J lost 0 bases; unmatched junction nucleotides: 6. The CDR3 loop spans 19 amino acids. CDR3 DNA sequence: TGCGCCAGCAGTGAGGTGGGGACAGGGGGATTCTCTGGGGCCAACGTCCTGACTTTC. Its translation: CASSEVGTGGFSGANVLTF.

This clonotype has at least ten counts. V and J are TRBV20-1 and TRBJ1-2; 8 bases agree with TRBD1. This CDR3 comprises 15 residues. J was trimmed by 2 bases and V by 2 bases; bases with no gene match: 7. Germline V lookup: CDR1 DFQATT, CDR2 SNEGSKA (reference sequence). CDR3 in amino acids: CSARPLDRVNYGYTF. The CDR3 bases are TGCAGTGCTAGACCTCTGGACAGGGTAAACTATGGCTACACCTTC.

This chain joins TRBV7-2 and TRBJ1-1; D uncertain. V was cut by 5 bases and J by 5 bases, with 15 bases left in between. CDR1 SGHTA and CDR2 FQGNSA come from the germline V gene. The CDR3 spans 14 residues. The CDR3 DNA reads TGTGCCAGCAGCGCAGTCTACTCTGGAACTGAAGCTTTCTTT. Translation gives CASSAVYSGTEAFF.

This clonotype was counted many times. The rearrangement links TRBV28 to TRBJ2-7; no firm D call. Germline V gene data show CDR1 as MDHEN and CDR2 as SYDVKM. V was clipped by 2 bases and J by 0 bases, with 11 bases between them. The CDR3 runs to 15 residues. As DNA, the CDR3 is TGTGCCAGCAGTTTACATCTCAGGAGCTCCTACGAGCAGTACTTC. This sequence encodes CASSLHLRSSYEQYF.

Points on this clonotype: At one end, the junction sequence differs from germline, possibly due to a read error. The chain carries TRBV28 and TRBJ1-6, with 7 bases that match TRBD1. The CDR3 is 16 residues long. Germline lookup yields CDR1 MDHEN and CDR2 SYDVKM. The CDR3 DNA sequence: TGTGCCAGCAGTCTCGGACAGGTCTCCTATAAGTCACCCCTCAACTTT. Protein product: CASSLGQVSYKSPLNF. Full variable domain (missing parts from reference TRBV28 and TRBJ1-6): DVKVTQSSRYLVKRTGEKVFLECVQDMDHENMFWYRQDPGLGLRLIYFSYDVKMKEKGDIPEGYSVSREKKERFSLILESASTNQTSMYLCASSLGQVSYKSPLNFGNGTRLTVT.

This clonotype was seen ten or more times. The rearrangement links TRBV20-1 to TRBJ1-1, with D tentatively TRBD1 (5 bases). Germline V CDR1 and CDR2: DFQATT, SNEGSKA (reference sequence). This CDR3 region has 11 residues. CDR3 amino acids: CRVVGGTEAFF. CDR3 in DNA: TGCAGAGTAGTGGGGGGCACTGAAGCTTTCTTT.

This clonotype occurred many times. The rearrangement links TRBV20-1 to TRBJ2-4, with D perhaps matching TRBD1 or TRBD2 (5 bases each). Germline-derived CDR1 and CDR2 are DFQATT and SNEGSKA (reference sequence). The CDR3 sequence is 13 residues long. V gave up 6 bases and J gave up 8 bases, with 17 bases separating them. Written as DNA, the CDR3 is TGCAGTGCGGATAGAGGGGATCTGTACATTCAGTACTTC. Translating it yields CSADRGDLYIQYF.

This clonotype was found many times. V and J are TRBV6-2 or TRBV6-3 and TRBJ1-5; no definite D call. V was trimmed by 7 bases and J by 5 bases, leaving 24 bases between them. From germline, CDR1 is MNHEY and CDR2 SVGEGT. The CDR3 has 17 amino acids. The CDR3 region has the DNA TGTGCCAGCATCCCCGGAGGAGGGAACCCCTTTGATCAGCCCCAGCATTTT. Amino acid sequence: CASIPGGGNPFDQPQHF.